This T cell receptor (beta chain) was obtained from a study of T-cell memory formation after mild COVID-19. Germline V CDR1 and CDR2: SEHNR, FQNEAQ (reference sequence). Deletions cut 5 bases from V and 2 bases from J, with 11 bases between. The CDR3 consists of 14 residues. In TCRdb, the 5' RACE reads were re-called with MiXCR into one record per CDR3 protein. This sample has around 300,000 distinct CDR3 sequences; 8.2% occur once, and the top ten carry around a fifth. The chain uses TRBV7-9 and TRBJ2-3; weak D call: TRBD1 (5 bases). Sequences were obtained from PBMCs or a T cell subset sorted from them (not recorded which). The origin of this receptor is a man aged 18 to 35 who had mild COVID-19 (a few samples of this study predate the infection). Cell type and time point are not known. CDR3 residues: CASSDRQSTDTQYF. The CDR3 DNA reads TGTGCCAGCAGCGACCGACAGTCCACAGATACGCAGTATTTT.